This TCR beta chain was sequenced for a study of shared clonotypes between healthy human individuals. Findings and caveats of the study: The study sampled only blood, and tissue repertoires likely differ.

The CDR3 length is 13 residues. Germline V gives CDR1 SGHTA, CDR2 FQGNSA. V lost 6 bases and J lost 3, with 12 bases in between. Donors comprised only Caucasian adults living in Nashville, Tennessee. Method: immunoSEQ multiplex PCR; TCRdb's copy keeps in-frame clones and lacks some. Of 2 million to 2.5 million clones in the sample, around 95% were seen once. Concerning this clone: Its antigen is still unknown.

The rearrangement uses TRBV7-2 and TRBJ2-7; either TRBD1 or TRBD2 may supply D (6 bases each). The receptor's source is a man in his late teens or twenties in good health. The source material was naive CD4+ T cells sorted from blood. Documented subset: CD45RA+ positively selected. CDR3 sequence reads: CASSRGDNYEQYF. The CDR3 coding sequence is TGTGCCAGCAGTAGGGGGGACAACTACGAGCAGTACTTC.